The entry below gives a single T cell receptor beta chain sequence along with its context. Its cognate antigen is unknown. TCRdb reprocessed the 5' RACE reads and keeps a single row for each CDR3 protein, giving no DNA. The sample data list 400,000 to 500,000 distinct CDR3 sequences. Germline V lookup: CDR1 KGHSH, CDR2 LQKENI. This CDR3 is built from 15 residues. This entry comes from a study of monozygotic twins with inflammatory bowel disease. Study outcomes and limitations: For repertoire similarity, concordant twins did not differ from discordant twins, possibly because power was limited. Diversity of TCRbeta measured by inverse Simpson was lower in IBD patients than in healthy co-twins.

Blood (around 2.5 ml) was collected from every donor individually. Whole blood supplied total RNA, and T cells were not sorted. This clonotype was sampled from a human donor with ulcerative colitis or Crohn's disease, or a healthy co-twin of an affected twin (not recorded which). Sequencing input: blood. The J gene is TRBJ2-7, the V gene TRBV18; checking the TCRdb D call of TRBD1 is not possible without DNA. This chain's CDR3 is CASSPGTIRVWEQYF.